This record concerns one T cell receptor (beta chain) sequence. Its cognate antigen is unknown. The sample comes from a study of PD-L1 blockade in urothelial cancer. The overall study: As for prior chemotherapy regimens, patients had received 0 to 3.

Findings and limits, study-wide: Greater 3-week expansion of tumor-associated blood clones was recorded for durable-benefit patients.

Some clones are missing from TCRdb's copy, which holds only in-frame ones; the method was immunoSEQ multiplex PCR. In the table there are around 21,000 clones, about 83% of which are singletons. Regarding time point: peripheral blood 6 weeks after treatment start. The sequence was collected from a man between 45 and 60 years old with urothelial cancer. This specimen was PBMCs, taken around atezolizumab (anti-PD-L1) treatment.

CDR3 residues: CASSLDGQTPSGQFF. In nucleotides, the CDR3 is TGCGCCAGCAGCTTGGATGGACAGACCCCCAGCGGGCAGTTCTTC. The V and J genes are TRBV5-1 and TRBJ2-1, with D possibly TRBD1 on 6 matching bases. The CDR3 length is 15 residues. Trimming removed 0 bases from V and 12 bases from J, with 19 bases in between. Germline V gene sequence: CDR1 SGHRS, CDR2 YFSETQ.